This TCR beta chain originates from a study of metastatic and nonmetastatic thyroid tumors. Study at large: Repertoire comparisons spanned blood and tumor or nodule tissue from malignant and benign thyroid patients.

MiXCR reprocessed the PCR reads for TCRdb. The sample has 35,000 to 50,000 clones; over 25% are singletons. The CDR3 contains 13 residues. The germline gives CDR1 LNHDA, CDR2 SQIVND (reference sequence). With regard to this clone: A much larger clone sits a single nucleotide away, making a read error possible.

No treatment of any kind had been given to any patient before thyroid surgery. V and J are TRBV19 and TRBJ2-5, with 7 bases lining up with TRBD1. The sequence derives from a male donor with papillary thyroid cancer or a benign thyroid nodule (not recorded which). Some clones in this sample may be carry-over from other donors' samples. Sequenced material: blood. In DNA form, the CDR3 reads TGTGCCGGTAGTATTAGGGACAGCGAGACCCAGTACTTC. It translates to CAGSIRDSETQYF. Full variable domain (rest looked up from reference TRBV19 and TRBJ2-5): DGGITQSPKYLFRKEGQNVTLSCEQNLNHDAMYWYRQDPGQGLRLIYYSQIVNDFQKGDIAEGYSVSREKKESFPLTVTSAQKNPTAFYLCAGSIRDSETQYFGPGTRLLVL.